The 21 T cell receptor beta chains below all came from one sample that was sequenced in a study of T cell changes during pregnancy in multiple sclerosis. Sequenced by immunoSEQ multiplex PCR; TCRdb stores in-frame clones only, minus some. The sample consists of around 61,000 clones, about nine tenths of them appearing once. Here the sequenced sample was peripheral blood, taken in the first trimester of pregnancy. The receptors were gathered from a female donor in good health, enrolled as a control in a pregnancy study.

The chain combines TRBV9 with TRBJ2-5; tentatively, D is TRBD1 (7 bases). The CDR3 contains 16 residues. Germline values: CDR1 SGDLS, CDR2 YYNGEE. The germline V and J ends were trimmed by 0 bases and 0 bases, with 12 bases remaining between them. The CDR3 nucleotides are TGTGCCAGCAGCGTAGGGGCAGGGGGGCACCAAGAGACCCAGTACTTC. Encoded protein: CASSVGAGGHQETQYF.

V is TRBV6-5 and J is TRBJ1-1, with D unresolved. CDR1 is MNHEY and CDR2 is SVGAGI in the germline V gene. The V gene lost 7 bases and the J gene lost 4 bases, with 13 bases spanning the gap. The CDR3 extends over 13 amino acids. Here the CDR3 reads CASTDWVSTEAFF. The CDR3 coding sequence is TGTGCCAGCACTGACTGGGTAAGCACTGAAGCTTTCTTT.

The chain recombines TRBV27 with TRBJ2-2; 7 nucleotides agree with TRBD1. Germline values: CDR1 MNHEY, CDR2 SMNVEV (reference sequence). The CDR3 has 15 amino acids. V shed 2 bases, J shed 4 bases, and the junction held 4 bases outside the gene matches. CDR3 loop: CASSLQGVITGELFF. The CDR3, as DNA: TGTGCCAGCAGTTTACAGGGGGTGATCACCGGGGAGCTGTTTTTT.

The CDR3 coding sequence is TGTGCCAGCACAGGGTCCTCCTCGAACACTGAAGCTTTCTTT. Translating gives CASTGSSSNTEAFF. The rearrangement links TRBV18 to TRBJ1-1; possible D gene TRBD1, 6 bases. There are 14 residues in the CDR3. The germline V gene encodes CDR1 KGHSH and CDR2 LQKENI. The V and J ends lost 8 bases and 1 base respectively, with 14 bases between them.

The chain is built from TRBV2 and TRBJ2-1; D uncertain. The V end lost 5 bases, the J end lost 4 bases, and 3 bases lay between the germline ends. This CDR3 has 11 amino acids. The germline CDR1 and CDR2 sequences are SNHLY and FYNNEI. CDR3 nucleotide sequence: TGTGCCAGCAGTTCTTACAATGAGCAGTTCTTC. It yields the protein CASSSYNEQFF.

The chain recombines TRBV19 with TRBJ1-4; the match to TRBD1 covers 10 bases. CDR1 is LNHDA and CDR2 is SQIVND in the germline V gene (reference sequence). Trimming at V came to 9 bases and at J to 2 bases, leaving 6 bases not matched to a gene. This CDR3 spans 15 amino acids. In DNA, the CDR3 is TGTGCCAGCCGGGACAGGGGAAGCACTAATGAAAAACTGTTTTTT. It is translated as CASRDRGSTNEKLFF.

The chain links TRBV10-3 to TRBJ1-1; D is undetermined. The CDR3 totals 13 residues. CDR1 and CDR2 from the germline V gene are ENHRY and SYGVKD. The germline V and J ends were trimmed by 2 bases and 0 bases, with 4 bases remaining between them. CDR3 amino acids: CAISETVNTEAFF. The CDR3 DNA follows: TGTGCCATCAGTGAGACTGTGAACACTGAAGCTTTCTTT.

The chain's CDR3 is CASSLGGFQPQHF. CDR3 coding DNA: TGTGCCAGCAGCTTAGGCGGTTTCCAGCCCCAGCATTTT. The V call is TRBV7-2, the J call TRBJ1-5; D unresolved. CDR3 length: 13 residues. Germline loops: CDR1 SGHTA, CDR2 FQGNSA. V dropped 1 base and J dropped 7 bases, with 8 bases sitting between them. Full variable domain (outside the CDR3, taken from reference TRBV7-2 and TRBJ1-5): GAGVSQSPSNKVTEKGKDVELRCDPISGHTALYWYRQSLGQGLEFLIYFQGNSAPDKSGLPSDRFSAERTGGSVSTLTIQRTQQEDSAVYLCASSLGGFQPQHFGDGTRLSIL.

This chain connects TRBV7-2 to TRBJ2-2, with 7 bases identical to TRBD1. Germline V gene lookup returns CDR1 SGHTA and CDR2 FQGNSA. This CDR3 is 15 amino acids long. With 4 bases clipped from V and 7 bases from J, the junction kept 9 bases outside the gene matches. CDR3 nucleotides: TGTGCCAGCAGCTACGAACAGGGGTCTCACGGGGAGCTGTTTTTT. This encodes CASSYEQGSHGELFF.

This clone has only one observation. J is TRBJ1-2 and V is TRBV7-9; 11 bases agree with TRBD1. Trimming at V came to 4 bases and at J to 7 bases, leaving 14 bases not matched to a gene. Germline CDR1 and CDR2: SEHNR and FQNEAQ (reference sequence). CDR3 length: 17 residues. In DNA, the CDR3 is TGTGCCAGCAGCTCGGGGACCGGGACAGGGGGAAGTCTTGGCTACACCTTC. This gives the protein CASSSGTGTGGSLGYTF.

The rearrangement joins TRBV15 to TRBJ1-1; no definite D call. The CDR3 spans 14 residues. V was pared by 1 base and J by 4 bases, with 10 bases between. Germline V gives CDR1 LNHNV, CDR2 YYDKDF (reference sequence). This CDR3 is CATSRVGGSTEAFF. CDR3 in DNA: TGTGCCACCAGCAGAGTCGGCGGAAGCACTGAAGCTTTCTTT.

The count of this clone is one. This chain uses TRBV4-3 with TRBJ2-1; D is uncertain. The CDR3 is made up of 13 amino acids. Germline V lookup: CDR1 LGHNA, CDR2 YSLEER. V lost 3 bases, J lost 9 bases, and 12 bases lay in between. CDR3 DNA sequence: TGCGCCAGCAGCCAGATAAGCATGAGTGAGCAGTTCTTC. Protein: CASSQISMSEQFF.

Remarks on this clone: The same CDR3 is also encoded by other DNA sequences in this sample. CDR3 in amino acids: CASSEDRRGTEAFF. For the CDR3, the DNA is TGTGCCAGCAGTGAGGACCGGAGGGGTACTGAAGCTTTCTTT. This sequence joins TRBV2 and TRBJ1-1; perhaps TRBD1 as D (5 bases). V lost 3 bases to trimming and J lost 5 bases, with 13 bases between them. Germline-derived CDR1 and CDR2 are SNHLY and FYNNEI. The CDR3 loop spans 14 amino acids.

The chain combines TRBV19 with TRBJ2-1; maybe TRBD1 (6 bases). CDR3 length: 13 residues. V was cut by 3 bases and J by 5 bases, with 8 bases left in between. Germline CDR1 is LNHDA and CDR2 is SQIVND (reference sequence). Here the CDR3 DNA reads TGTGCCAGTAGTATCGGACAGAACAATGAGCAGTTCTTC. It is translated as CASSIGQNNEQFF.

The count of this clone is one. The chain couples TRBV5-6 to TRBJ1-2; D is ambiguous. CDR1 SGHDT and CDR2 YYEEEE come from the germline V gene. Trimming cost V 1 base and J 0 bases, with 7 bases left between them. The CDR3 has 14 amino acids. The CDR3 coding sequence is TGTGCCAGCAGCTTGCGGGGTACTAACTATGGCTACACCTTC. Protein: CASSLRGTNYGYTF.

In this sample, this clone turned up once. This sequence joins TRBV4-3 and TRBJ2-1; D is undetermined. Trimming shortened V by 3 bases and J by 9 bases, and 9 bases separated the two germline ends. CDR3 length: 12 residues. Germline V gives CDR1 LGHNA, CDR2 YSLEER. CDR3 loop: CASSHVRGEQFF. CDR3 DNA: TGCGCCAGCAGCCACGTCCGAGGTGAGCAGTTCTTC.

The chain is built from TRBV11-2 and TRBJ2-3, with TRBD2 matching 10 bases. J gave up 0 bases and V 6 bases, and 6 bases lay outside the gene matches. The CDR3 runs 16 residues. Germline CDR1 is SGHAT and CDR2 is FQNNGV. The CDR3 sequence: CASSSQAGGSTDTQYF. The CDR3 bases are TGTGCCAGCAGTTCACAAGCGGGGGGGAGCACAGATACGCAGTATTTT.

This clone appeared a single time. The chain has TRBV14 and TRBJ1-3, with 9 bases aligning to TRBD1. CDR1 is SGHDN and CDR2 is FVKESK in the germline V gene. V gave up 4 bases and J gave up 2 bases; unmatched junction bases: 6. The CDR3 extends over 16 amino acids. The chain's CDR3 is CASSRPTGGPGNTIYF. Here the CDR3 DNA reads TGTGCCAGCAGCCGCCCTACAGGGGGCCCTGGAAACACCATATATTTT.

This clone is medium-sized (0.01 to 0.1%) in the sample. The J gene is TRBJ1-3, the V gene TRBV10-3, with D possibly matching TRBD1 (6 bases). The CDR3 contains 13 residues. Trimming left V 10 bases short and J 0 bases short, with 10 bases between. The germline gives CDR1 ENHRY, CDR2 SYGVKD. CDR3 sequence reads: CANRDNSGNTIYF. The CDR3 DNA follows: TGTGCCAACCGGGACAACTCTGGAAACACCATATATTTT.

This chain links TRBV5-7 with TRBJ1-1, with 11 positions matching TRBD1. TRBV5-7 has ORF status, its function being uncertain. The ends lost 0 bases at V and 3 bases at J; junction bases unmatched: 10. This CDR3 has 18 amino acids. In DNA, the CDR3 is TGTGCCAGCAGCTTGGGGACAGGGGGCGTTCACCAATACACTGAAGCTTTCTTT. The encoded protein is CASSLGTGGVHQYTEAFF.

V usage is TRBV29-1 and J usage is TRBJ1-2, with D tentatively TRBD1 (5 bases). Germline V gene sequence: CDR1 SQVTM, CDR2 ANQGSEA. Trimming removed 8 bases at V and 6 bases at J, with 16 bases between. The CDR3 is 12 amino acids. The CDR3 DNA follows: TGCAGCCTTAGGGGTGGGTCGGATGGCTACACCTTC. Amino acids: CSLRGGSDGYTF.